This TCR beta chain was profiled in a study of vaccination effects on CD4 cells after COVID-19. As regards this clone: Its cognate antigen is unknown.

The study, taken as a whole, reports: Marked clonal contraction was seen in infection- and vaccine-induced clones late after vaccination.

Sequenced by immunoSEQ multiplex PCR; TCRdb stores in-frame clones only, minus some. This table holds around 30,000 clones, roughly two thirds found once. V was trimmed by 4 bases and J by 5 bases, leaving 14 bases between them. Germline CDR1 LGHDT, CDR2 YNNKEL (reference sequence). This CDR3 is 14 amino acids long. Antigen-specific CD4+ T cells expanded by the ViraFEST assay with viral peptide pools were then sequenced. The culture ran for roughly 10 days before CD4+ T cells were isolated. Nucleocapsid antibodies stayed negative before and after vaccination, showing no earlier SARS-CoV-2 infection. The sequences come from CD4+ T cells from PBMCs cultured with HCoV-229E spike peptides, collected before COVID-19 vaccination. This chain uses TRBV3-1 (or the pseudogene TRBV3-2) with TRBJ1-1; tentatively, D is TRBD1 (5 bases). The receptor was derived from a human donor who received a COVID-19 vaccine. The CDR3 region has the DNA TGTGCCAGCAGCCTGACGAGGGGAGAGACTGAAGCTTTCTTT. Translated: CASSLTRGETEAFF.